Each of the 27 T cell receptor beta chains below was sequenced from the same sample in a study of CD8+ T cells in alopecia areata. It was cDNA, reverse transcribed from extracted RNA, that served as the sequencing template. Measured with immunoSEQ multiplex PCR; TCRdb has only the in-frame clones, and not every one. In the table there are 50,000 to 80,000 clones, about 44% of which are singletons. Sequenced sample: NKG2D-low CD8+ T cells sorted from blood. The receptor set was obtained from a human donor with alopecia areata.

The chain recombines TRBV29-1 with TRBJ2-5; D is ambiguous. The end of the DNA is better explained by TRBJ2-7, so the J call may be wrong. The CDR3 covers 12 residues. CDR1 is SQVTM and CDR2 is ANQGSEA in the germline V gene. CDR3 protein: CSAISSSYEQYF. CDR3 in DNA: TGCAGCGCCATTTCCAGCTCCTACGAGCAGTACTTC.

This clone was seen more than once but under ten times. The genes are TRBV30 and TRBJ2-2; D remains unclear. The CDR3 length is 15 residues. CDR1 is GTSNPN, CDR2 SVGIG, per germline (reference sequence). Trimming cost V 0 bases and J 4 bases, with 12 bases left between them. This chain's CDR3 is CAWSVNPTPTGELFF. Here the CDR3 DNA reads TGTGCCTGGAGTGTCAACCCAACACCCACCGGGGAGCTGTTTTTT.

CDR3 residues: CASSTPWGRSSNQPQHF. CDR3 nucleotides: TGTGCCAGTAGTACCCCGTGGGGCAGATCGAGCAATCAGCCCCAGCATTTT. V usage is TRBV19 and J usage is TRBJ1-5; D is perhaps TRBD1 (5 bases). V lost 4 bases and J lost 1, with 17 bases in between. The CDR3 totals 17 residues. The germline gives CDR1 LNHDA, CDR2 SQIVND (reference sequence).

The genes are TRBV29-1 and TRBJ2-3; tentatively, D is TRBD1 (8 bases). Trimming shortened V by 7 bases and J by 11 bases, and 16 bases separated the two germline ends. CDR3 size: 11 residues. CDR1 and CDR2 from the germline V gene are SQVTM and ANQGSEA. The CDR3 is CSAPDREGQYF. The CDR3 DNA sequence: TGCAGCGCCCCGGACAGGGAGGGGCAGTATTTT.

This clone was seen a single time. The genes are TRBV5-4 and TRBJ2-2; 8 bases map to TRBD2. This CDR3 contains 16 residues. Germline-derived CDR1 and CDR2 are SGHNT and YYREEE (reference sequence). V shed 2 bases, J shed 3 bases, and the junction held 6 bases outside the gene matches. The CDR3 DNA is TGTGCCAGCAGCTTATTAGGACTAGCCGACACCGGGGAGCTGTTTTTT. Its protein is CASSLLGLADTGELFF.

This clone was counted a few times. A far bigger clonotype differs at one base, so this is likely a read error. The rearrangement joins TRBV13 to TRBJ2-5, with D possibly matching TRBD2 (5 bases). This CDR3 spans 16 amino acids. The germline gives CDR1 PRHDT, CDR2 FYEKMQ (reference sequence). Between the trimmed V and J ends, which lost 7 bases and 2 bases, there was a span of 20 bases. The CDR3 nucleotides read TGTGCCAGCATCCAGGCTAGCTCCGAGGGACAAGAGACCCAGTACTTC. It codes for CASIQASSEGQETQYF. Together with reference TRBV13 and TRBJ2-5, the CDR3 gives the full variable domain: AAGVIQSPRHLIKEKRETATLKCYPIPRHDTVYWYQQGPGQDPQFLISFYEKMQSDKGSIPDRFSAQQFSDYHSELNMSSLELGDSALYFCASIQASSEGQETQYFGPGTRLLVL.

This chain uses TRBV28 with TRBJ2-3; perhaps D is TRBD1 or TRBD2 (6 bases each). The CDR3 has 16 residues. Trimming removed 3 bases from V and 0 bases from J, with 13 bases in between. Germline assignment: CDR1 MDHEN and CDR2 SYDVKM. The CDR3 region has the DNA TGTGCCAGCAGTTTCGGGGGCGCAGGAAGCACAGATACGCAGTATTTT. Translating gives CASSFGGAGSTDTQYF.

The CDR3 DNA follows: TGTGCCAGCAGCGCGGGGAGCTCAAGCTCCTACGAGCAGTACTTC. It specifies CASSAGSSSSYEQYF. The chain is built from TRBV5-6 and TRBJ2-7, with D perhaps matching TRBD2 (6 bases). V was pared by 4 bases and J by 0 bases, with 14 bases between. Germline values: CDR1 SGHDT, CDR2 YYEEEE. The CDR3 is made up of 15 amino acids.

DNA of the CDR3: TGCAGCGTTGAGCTAGCGGGACGTTACAATGAGCAGTTCTTC. This sequence encodes CSVELAGRYNEQFF. The J gene is TRBJ2-1, the V gene TRBV29-1; 9 bases align to TRBD2. Trimming cost V 3 bases and J 4 bases; bases outside gene matches: 4. The germline V gene encodes CDR1 SQVTM and CDR2 ANQGSEA. The CDR3 has 14 residues.

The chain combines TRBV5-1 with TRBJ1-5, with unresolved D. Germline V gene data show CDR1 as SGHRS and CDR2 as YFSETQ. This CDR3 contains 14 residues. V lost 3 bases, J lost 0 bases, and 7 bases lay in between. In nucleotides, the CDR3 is TGCGCCAGCAGCTCTCAGCTTAGCAATCAGCCCCAGCATTTT. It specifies CASSSQLSNQPQHF.

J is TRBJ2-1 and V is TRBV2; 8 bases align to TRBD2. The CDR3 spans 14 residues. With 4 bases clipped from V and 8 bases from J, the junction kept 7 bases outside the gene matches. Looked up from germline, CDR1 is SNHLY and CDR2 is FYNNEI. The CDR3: CASSGMGLEHEQFF. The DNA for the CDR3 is TGTGCCAGCAGTGGGATGGGACTAGAGCATGAGCAGTTCTTC.

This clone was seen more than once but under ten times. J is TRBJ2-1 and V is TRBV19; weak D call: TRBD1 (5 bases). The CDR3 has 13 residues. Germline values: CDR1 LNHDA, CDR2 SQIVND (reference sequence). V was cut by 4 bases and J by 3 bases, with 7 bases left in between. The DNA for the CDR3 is TGTGCCAGTAGTACGGACAACTACAATGAGCAGTTCTTC. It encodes CASSTDNYNEQFF.

Here the CDR3 reads CASSLAPAVETQYF. CDR3 nucleotides: TGTGCCAGCAGCTTAGCCCCCGCAGTAGAGACCCAGTACTTC. The V and J genes are TRBV7-8 and TRBJ2-5; D not certain. Deletions cut 0 bases from V and 4 bases from J, with 9 bases between. Germline V gives CDR1 SGHVS, CDR2 FQNEAQ. This CDR3 has 14 residues.

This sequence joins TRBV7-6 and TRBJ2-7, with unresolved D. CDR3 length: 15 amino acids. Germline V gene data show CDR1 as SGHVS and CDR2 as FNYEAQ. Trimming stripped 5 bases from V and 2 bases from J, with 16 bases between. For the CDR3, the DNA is TGTGCCAGCAGCCCCCTCGGCGGAACCCCCTACGAGCAGTACTTC. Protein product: CASSPLGGTPYEQYF.

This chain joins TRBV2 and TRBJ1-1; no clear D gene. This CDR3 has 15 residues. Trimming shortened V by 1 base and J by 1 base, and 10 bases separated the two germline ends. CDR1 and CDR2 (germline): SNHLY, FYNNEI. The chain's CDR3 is CASSEERRGNTEAFF. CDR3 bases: TGTGCCAGCAGTGAAGAACGACGGGGGAACACTGAAGCTTTCTTT.

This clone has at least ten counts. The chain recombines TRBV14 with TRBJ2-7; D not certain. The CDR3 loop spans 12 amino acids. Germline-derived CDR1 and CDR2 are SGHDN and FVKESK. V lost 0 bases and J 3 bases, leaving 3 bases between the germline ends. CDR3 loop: CASSQENYEQYF. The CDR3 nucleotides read TGTGCCAGCAGCCAAGAGAACTACGAGCAGTACTTC.

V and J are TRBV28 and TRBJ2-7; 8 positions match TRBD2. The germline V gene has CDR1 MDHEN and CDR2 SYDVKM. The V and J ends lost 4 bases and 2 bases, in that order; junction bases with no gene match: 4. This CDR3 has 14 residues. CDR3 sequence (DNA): TGTGCCAGCAGTTCTACTAGCGGTGCCTACGAGCAGTACTTC. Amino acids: CASSSTSGAYEQYF.

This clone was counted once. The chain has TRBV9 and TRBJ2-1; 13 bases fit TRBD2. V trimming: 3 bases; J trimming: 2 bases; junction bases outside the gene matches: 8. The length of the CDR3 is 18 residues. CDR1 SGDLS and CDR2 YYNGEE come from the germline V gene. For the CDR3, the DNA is TGTGCCAGCAGCGCCCCCACTAGCGGGAGGGCCCCCTACAATGAGCAGTTCTTC. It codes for CASSAPTSGRAPYNEQFF.

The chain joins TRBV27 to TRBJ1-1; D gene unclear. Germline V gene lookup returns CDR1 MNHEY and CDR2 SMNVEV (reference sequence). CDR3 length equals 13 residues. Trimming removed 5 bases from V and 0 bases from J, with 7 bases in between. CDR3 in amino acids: CASSLLMNTEAFF. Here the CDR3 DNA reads TGTGCCAGCAGTCTCCTTATGAACACTGAAGCTTTCTTT.

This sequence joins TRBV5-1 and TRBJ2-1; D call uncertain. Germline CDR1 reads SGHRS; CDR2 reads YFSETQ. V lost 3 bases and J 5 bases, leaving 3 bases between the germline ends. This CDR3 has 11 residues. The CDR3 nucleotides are TGCGCCAGCAGCTATAACAATGAGCAGTTCTTC. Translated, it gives CASSYNNEQFF.

This CDR3 is CASRERTANLAKNIQYF. CDR3 bases: TGTGCCAGCAGGGAACGGACGGCAAACCTAGCCAAAAACATTCAGTACTTC. The chain combines TRBV2 with TRBJ2-4; D is uncertain. Trimming left V 6 bases short and J 0 bases short, with 18 bases between. This CDR3 has 17 residues. Per germline, CDR1 SNHLY and CDR2 FYNNEI.

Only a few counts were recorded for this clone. For the CDR3, the DNA is TGTGCCAGCTCACCACCGGGGCGGCCCTACGAGCAGTACTTC. Encoded protein: CASSPPGRPYEQYF. V and J are TRBV18 and TRBJ2-7; D is possibly TRBD1 (5 bases). Germline assignment: CDR1 KGHSH and CDR2 LQKENI. The CDR3 contains 14 residues. V lost 0 bases to trimming and J lost 2 bases, with 8 bases between them.

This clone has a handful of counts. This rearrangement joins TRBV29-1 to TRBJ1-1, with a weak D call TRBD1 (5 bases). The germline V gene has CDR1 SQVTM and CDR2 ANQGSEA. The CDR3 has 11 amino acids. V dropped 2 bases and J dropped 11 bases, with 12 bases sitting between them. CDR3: CSVERAGMAFF. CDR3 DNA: TGCAGCGTTGAACGGGCAGGGATGGCTTTCTTT.

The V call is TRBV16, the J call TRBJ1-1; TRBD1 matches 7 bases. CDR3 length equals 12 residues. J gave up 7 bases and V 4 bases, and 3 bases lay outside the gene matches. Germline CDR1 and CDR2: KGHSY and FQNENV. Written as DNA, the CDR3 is TGTGCCAGCAGCCGGGACAGAAATGAAGCTTTCTTT. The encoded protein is CASSRDRNEAFF.

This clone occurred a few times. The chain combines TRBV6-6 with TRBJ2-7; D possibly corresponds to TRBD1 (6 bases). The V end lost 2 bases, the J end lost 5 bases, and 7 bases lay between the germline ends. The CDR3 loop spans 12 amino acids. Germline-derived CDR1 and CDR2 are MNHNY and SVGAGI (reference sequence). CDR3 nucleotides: TGTGCCAGCAGTTACGGGACAAACGAGCAGTACTTC. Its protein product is CASSYGTNEQYF.

DNA for the CDR3: TGTGCCAGCAGCTTATCTATAAATGAGCAGTTCTTC. Its protein product is CASSLSINEQFF. The V call is TRBV13, the J call TRBJ2-1, with D hard to call. The CDR3 runs to 12 residues. The V gene's germline CDR1 is PRHDT and CDR2 FYEKMQ (reference sequence). Trimming removed 2 bases at V and 7 bases at J, with 6 bases between.

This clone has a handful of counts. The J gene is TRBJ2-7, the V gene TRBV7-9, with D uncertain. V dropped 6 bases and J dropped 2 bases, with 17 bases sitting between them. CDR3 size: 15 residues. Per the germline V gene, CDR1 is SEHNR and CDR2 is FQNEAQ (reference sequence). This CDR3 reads CASSYAVGVPYEQYF. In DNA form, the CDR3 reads TGTGCCAGCAGTTATGCAGTTGGGGTGCCCTACGAGCAGTACTTC.